Presented here are 32 T cell receptor beta chains from one specimen sequenced in a study of cytotoxic CD8 clonotypes in ibrutinib-treated CLL. Sequencing used immunoSEQ multiplex PCR; TCRdb keeps in-frame clones, though not all of them. This sample has around 310,000 clones, with 80% found just once. Sample: PBMCs, taken before ibrutinib treatment. The receptor source for this set is a human donor with chronic lymphocytic leukemia.

This chain connects TRBV29-1 to TRBJ2-3; the D gene is possibly TRBD1 (5 bases). CDR1 is SQVTM and CDR2 is ANQGSEA in the germline V gene. V shed 3 bases and J shed 3 bases, with 16 bases lying between them. The CDR3 extends over 15 amino acids. CDR3 bases: TGCAGCGTTGACTCAGGGTTTGGTCAGACAGATACGCAGTATTTT. It encodes CSVDSGFGQTDTQYF.

In its sample, this clone was seen once. The chain carries TRBV2 and TRBJ2-2; perhaps TRBD1 as D (6 bases). This CDR3 contains 16 residues. The ends were cut back, 7 bases at V and 0 bases at J, with 15 bases in the middle. CDR1 SNHLY and CDR2 FYNNEI come from the germline V gene. The CDR3 DNA reads TGTGCCAGCAACTCCGACAGGCCTACGAACACCGGGGAGCTGTTTTTT. This codes for CASNSDRPTNTGELFF.

The genes are TRBV18 and TRBJ1-1; D is unresolved. Trimming removed 3 bases from V and 4 bases from J, with 15 bases in between. CDR1 KGHSH and CDR2 LQKENI come from the germline V gene. The CDR3 extends over 15 amino acids. DNA of the CDR3: TGTGCCAGCTCACCGCCGCCCCGCACGGTCACTGAAGCTTTCTTT. This gives the protein CASSPPPRTVTEAFF.

This rearrangement joins TRBV6-5 to TRBJ2-5; 10 bases are shared with TRBD2. V gave up 5 bases and J gave up 4 bases; unmatched junction bases: 4. The CDR3 is 14 residues long. The germline CDR1 and CDR2 sequences are MNHEY and SVGAGI. The CDR3 nucleotides are TGTGCCAGCAGTAGGGGACTAGCGTCAGAGACCCAGTACTTC. It specifies CASSRGLASETQYF.

The chain has TRBV5-1 and TRBJ2-3; 9 bases map to TRBD2. The V gene end was trimmed by 7 bases and the J gene end by 0 bases; junction bases not matched to a gene: 6. The CDR3 is 15 residues long. Germline CDR1 reads SGHRS; CDR2 reads YFSETQ. The CDR3: CASGTSGSSTDTQYF. In DNA, the CDR3 is TGCGCCAGCGGAACTAGCGGGTCTAGCACAGATACGCAGTATTTT.

V gene TRBV6-1 combines with J gene TRBJ2-4; the D gene is possibly TRBD1 (7 bases). Germline values: CDR1 MNHNS, CDR2 SASEGT. CDR3 size: 14 residues. The V gene lost 1 base and the J gene lost 6 bases, with 10 bases spanning the gap. CDR3 region: CASSEGQGGNIQYF. The CDR3 nucleotides are TGTGCCAGCAGTGAAGGTCAGGGGGGAAACATTCAGTACTTC.

The CDR3 spells CSASSEETQYF. CDR3 bases: TGCAGTGCTAGTTCCGAAGAGACCCAGTACTTC. V is TRBV20-1 and J is TRBJ2-5; no definite D call. Germline loops: CDR1 DFQATT, CDR2 SNEGSKA (reference sequence). The CDR3 is 11 residues long. Trimming took 3 bases from V and 3 from J, leaving 5 bases between them.

V gene TRBV27 combines with J gene TRBJ2-3, with TRBD2 identical over 9 bases. There are 15 residues in the CDR3. Germline V CDR1 and CDR2: MNHEY, SMNVEV (reference sequence). The V segment lost 7 bases and the J segment 2 bases; nucleotides outside the gene matches: 7. CDR3 coding DNA: TGTGCCAGCATCCGGCTAGCGGGATCCACAGATACGCAGTATTTT. Translated: CASIRLAGSTDTQYF.

This clone has a handful of counts. V gene TRBV30 combines with J gene TRBJ2-2, with 12 bases identical to TRBD2. The germline gives CDR1 GTSNPN, CDR2 SVGIG (reference sequence). The CDR3 covers 14 residues. V gave up 8 bases and J gave up 4 bases; unmatched junction bases: 5. CDR3 residues: CARASGRATGELFF. The CDR3 DNA sequence: TGTGCCAGAGCTAGCGGGAGGGCCACCGGGGAGCTGTTTTTT.

The chain couples TRBV25-1 to TRBJ2-7; 14 positions agree with TRBD2. The V gene's germline CDR1 is MGHDK and CDR2 SYGVNS. The CDR3 totals 13 residues. The trim removed 10 bases at V and 4 bases at J, leaving 3 bases unmatched. DNA of the CDR3: TGTGCCACCGGGACTAGCGGGAGTTACGAGCAGTACTTC. Protein sequence: CATGTSGSYEQYF.

V and J are TRBV6-5 and TRBJ2-7, with 12 bases lining up with TRBD2. Germline V lookup: CDR1 MNHEY, CDR2 SVGAGI. Trimming cost V 7 bases and J 2 bases; bases outside gene matches: 6. The CDR3 spans 15 residues. CDR3 sequence reads: CASTRLAGVPYEQYF. The CDR3 DNA reads as TGTGCCAGCACCAGACTAGCGGGAGTCCCCTACGAGCAGTACTTC.

The chain is built from TRBV30 and TRBJ1-2; D is undetermined. Trimming stripped 4 bases from V and 0 bases from J, with 6 bases between. The CDR3 is 12 residues long. From germline, CDR1 is GTSNPN and CDR2 SVGIG (reference sequence). CDR3 loop: CAWTRANYGYTF. DNA for the CDR3: TGTGCCTGGACGAGAGCTAACTATGGCTACACCTTC. Full variable domain (missing parts from reference TRBV30 and TRBJ1-2): SQTIHQWPATLVQPVGSPLSLECTVEGTSNPNLYWYRQAAGRGLQLLFYSVGIGQISSEVPQNLSASRPQDRQFILSSKKLLLSDSGFYLCAWTRANYGYTFGSGTRLTVV.

This sequence joins TRBV19 and TRBJ1-4, with no clear D. CDR3 length: 12 amino acids. Trimming stripped 4 bases from V and 8 bases from J, with 8 bases between. Per germline, CDR1 LNHDA and CDR2 SQIVND (reference sequence). CDR3 in DNA: TGTGCCAGTAGTAACGTGGGGGAAAAACTGTTTTTT. Translation: CASSNVGEKLFF.

The chain joins TRBV5-8 to TRBJ2-1; D remains unclear. Trimming removed 0 bases at V and 8 bases at J, with 6 bases between. Germline V gives CDR1 SGHTS, CDR2 YDEGEE. This CDR3 is 12 amino acids long. For the CDR3, the DNA is TGTGCCAGCAGCTTGGGACTGCATGAGCAGTTCTTC. Its protein is CASSLGLHEQFF.

The chain couples TRBV19 to TRBJ1-1; D gene unclear. Per germline, CDR1 LNHDA and CDR2 SQIVND (reference sequence). This CDR3 is 14 amino acids long. V was clipped by 3 bases and J by 0 bases, with 8 bases between them. The CDR3 DNA reads TGTGCCAGTAGTATGCACGGCATGAACACTGAAGCTTTCTTT. Translation gives CASSMHGMNTEAFF. The variable domain in full, completed from reference TRBV19 and TRBJ1-1, reads DGGITQSPKYLFRKEGQNVTLSCEQNLNHDAMYWYRQDPGQGLRLIYYSQIVNDFQKGDIAEGYSVSREKKESFPLTVTSAQKNPTAFYLCASSMHGMNTEAFFGQGTRLTVV.

The chain carries TRBV5-4 and TRBJ1-3; 7 nucleotides align to TRBD1. The CDR3 consists of 15 residues. Unmatched junction bases numbered 6, after V lost 3 bases and J lost 3 bases. The germline V gene has CDR1 SGHNT and CDR2 YYREEE (reference sequence). The DNA of the CDR3 is TGTGCCAGCAGCTACTTAGGGGGCTTTGGAAACACCATATATTTT. It encodes CASSYLGGFGNTIYF.

The chain is built from TRBV6-5 and TRBJ2-3, with D perhaps matching TRBD1 (5 bases). There are 15 residues in the CDR3. Per the germline V gene, CDR1 is MNHEY and CDR2 is SVGAGI. V lost 6 bases and J lost 0, with 13 bases in between. CDR3 amino acids: CASRTGFVSTDTQYF. CDR3 in DNA: TGTGCCAGCAGAACAGGCTTCGTGAGCACAGATACGCAGTATTTT.

The chain joins TRBV10-3 to TRBJ2-5; D uncertain. Trimming cost V 7 bases and J 2 bases, with 11 bases left between them. The CDR3 extends over 13 amino acids. Germline CDR1 ENHRY, CDR2 SYGVKD. Here the CDR3 DNA reads TGTGCCATCAACGTCGAGCCTCAAGAGACCCAGTACTTC. Translated, it gives CAINVEPQETQYF.

The chain joins TRBV12-5 to TRBJ2-7; D uncertain. V was trimmed by 2 bases and J by 1 base, leaving 6 bases between them. CDR3 length: 13 residues. The germline gives CDR1 LGHNT, CDR2 FRNRAP. The CDR3 loop reads CASGLSGSYEQYF. CDR3 DNA: TGTGCTAGTGGTTTGAGTGGATCCTACGAGCAGTACTTC.

This clone has more than one count but fewer than ten. This rearrangement joins TRBV6-1 to TRBJ2-7; perhaps TRBD2 as D (6 bases). This CDR3 contains 8 residues. Germline V CDR1 and CDR2: MNHNS, SASEGT. V shed 11 bases and J shed 13 bases, with 12 bases lying between them. CDR3 residues: CAGGSHYF. Written as DNA, the CDR3 is TGTGCCGGGGGGTCGCATTACTTC.

The V call is TRBV7-8, the J call TRBJ2-2; 9 bases match TRBD1. CDR1 and CDR2 from the germline V gene are SGHVS and FQNEAQ. Trimming cost V 5 bases and J 5 bases; bases outside gene matches: 3. The CDR3 spans 14 residues. The CDR3: CASSHDRGTGELFF. The CDR3 nucleotides are TGTGCCAGCAGCCATGACAGGGGGACCGGGGAGCTGTTTTTT.

The chain links TRBV5-6 to TRBJ1-4; D possibly corresponds to TRBD1 (5 bases). Between the trimmed V and J ends, which lost 0 bases and 10 bases, there was a span of 13 bases. Germline CDR1 and CDR2: SGHDT and YYEEEE. The CDR3 covers 14 residues. The CDR3, as DNA: TGTGCCAGCAGCTTGGGACAGAGGATCGGAAAACTGTTTTTT. This translates into CASSLGQRIGKLFF.

The chain recombines TRBV7-2 with TRBJ2-7; D unclear. V was trimmed by 5 bases and J by 4 bases, leaving 9 bases between them. This CDR3 contains 12 residues. The germline V gene encodes CDR1 SGHTA and CDR2 FQGNSA. CDR3 DNA: TGTGCCAGCAGCCCGACCCTGTACGAGCAGTACTTC. Protein: CASSPTLYEQYF.

The V call is TRBV7-9, the J call TRBJ2-7; TRBD1 aligns across 9 bases. This CDR3 has 15 amino acids. Germline V CDR1 and CDR2: SEHNR, FQNEAQ (reference sequence). Unmatched junction bases numbered 10, after V lost 5 bases and J lost 5 bases. CDR3 region: CASSPTLGQGHEQYF. The DNA of the CDR3 is TGTGCCAGCAGCCCAACTTTGGGACAGGGACACGAGCAGTACTTC.

The chain is built from TRBV4-2 and TRBJ1-2, with a tentative D call TRBD1 (6 bases). The V gene lost 0 bases and the J gene lost 3 bases, with 8 bases spanning the gap. Germline V gene lookup returns CDR1 LGHNA and CDR2 YNFKEQ. The CDR3 totals 14 residues. The DNA for the CDR3 is TGTGCCAGCAGCCAAGAGAACAGGGACTATGGCTACACCTTC. Amino acid sequence: CASSQENRDYGYTF.

The rearrangement links TRBV7-9 to TRBJ2-1; D gene ambiguous. This CDR3 is built from 13 residues. The germline gives CDR1 SEHNR, CDR2 FQNEAQ (reference sequence). V lost 1 base to trimming and J lost 8 bases, with 9 bases between them. CDR3 protein: CASSLVEAHEQFF. CDR3 nucleotide sequence: TGTGCCAGCAGCTTAGTAGAGGCCCATGAGCAGTTCTTC.

The sample holds a few counts of this clone. The chain uses TRBV27 and TRBJ2-5; 7 bases match TRBD1. With 5 bases clipped from V and 4 bases from J, the junction kept 10 bases outside the gene matches. CDR1 MNHEY and CDR2 SMNVEV come from the germline V gene (reference sequence). CDR3 length equals 15 residues. CDR3 DNA sequence: TGTGCCAGCAGTATCCTGACAGGGTGGGGAGAGACCCAGTACTTC. Protein product: CASSILTGWGETQYF.

The chain joins TRBV5-1 to TRBJ2-1, with 9 nucleotides matching TRBD2. The V segment lost 2 bases and the J segment 5 bases; nucleotides outside the gene matches: 8. Germline lookup yields CDR1 SGHRS and CDR2 YFSETQ. The CDR3 extends over 16 amino acids. The CDR3 DNA is TGCGCCAGCAGCTTTCCCGGGACTAGCAACCACAATGAGCAGTTCTTC. Encoded protein: CASSFPGTSNHNEQFF.

The chain has TRBV7-2 and TRBJ1-5, with 11 bases lining up with TRBD1. The CDR3 has 15 amino acids. With V trimmed by 5 bases and J by 5 bases, 5 bases remained unmatched. Germline CDR1 SGHTA, CDR2 FQGNSA. In DNA, the CDR3 is TGTGCCAGCAGCCTTAGGACAGGGGGCGATCAGCCCCAGCATTTT. It specifies CASSLRTGGDQPQHF.

The chain uses TRBV4-2 and TRBJ2-5; no reliable D call. Trimming removed 0 bases from V and 0 bases from J, with 5 bases in between. The length of the CDR3 is 14 residues. The germline gives CDR1 LGHNA, CDR2 YNFKEQ. This CDR3 is CASSQERHQETQYF. In DNA form, the CDR3 reads TGTGCCAGCAGCCAAGAAAGGCACCAAGAGACCCAGTACTTC.

The V and J genes are TRBV19 and TRBJ2-5; 8 nucleotides line up with TRBD2. The CDR3 is made up of 15 amino acids. The germline CDR1 and CDR2 sequences are LNHDA and SQIVND (reference sequence). V gave up 3 bases and J gave up 5 bases; unmatched junction bases: 8. The CDR3, as DNA: TGTGCCAGTAGTATTTCGAGCGGGAGCGGGGAGACCCAGTACTTC. Protein product: CASSISSGSGETQYF.

The chain links TRBV7-9 to TRBJ2-5; tentative D call: TRBD1 (6 bases). The CDR3 spans 15 residues. V lost 3 bases and J 3 bases, leaving 14 bases between the germline ends. In germline, CDR1 is SEHNR, CDR2 FQNEAQ (reference sequence). CDR3 bases: TGTGCCAGCAGCTTGAACGGCCGGACAGAAGAGACCCAGTACTTC. Amino acids: CASSLNGRTEETQYF.